This T cell receptor beta chain derives from a study of blood T cells in healthy people across ages. PCR was performed a second time for about 6 to 12 cycles using a sample-barcoded 5' primer and a J-beta primer mix. TCRdb re-derived calls from the 5' RACE reads in MiXCR, one entry per CDR3 protein. This sample yields about 840,000 distinct CDR3 sequences, of which 25% to 30% are seen a single time; roughly 10% belongs to the top ten. CDR3 size: 15 residues. Germline V CDR1 and CDR2: SGHNT, YENEEA. V was clipped by 2 bases and J by 6 bases; unmatched bases: 10. The sample also formed part of further work on T cells of mothers and their children. From that second work: At about 1.4 ug per 15 ul, all of the extracted RNA went into cDNA synthesis.

Sequences were obtained from blood. This clonotype originated in a woman in her forties in good health. V gene TRBV11-3 combines with J gene TRBJ2-7; TRBD2 aligns across 7 bases. The CDR3 loop is CASSLSPVGGSEQYF. The CDR3 DNA sequence: TGTGCCAGCAGCTTATCCCCCGTGGGGGGGAGCGAGCAGTACTTC.